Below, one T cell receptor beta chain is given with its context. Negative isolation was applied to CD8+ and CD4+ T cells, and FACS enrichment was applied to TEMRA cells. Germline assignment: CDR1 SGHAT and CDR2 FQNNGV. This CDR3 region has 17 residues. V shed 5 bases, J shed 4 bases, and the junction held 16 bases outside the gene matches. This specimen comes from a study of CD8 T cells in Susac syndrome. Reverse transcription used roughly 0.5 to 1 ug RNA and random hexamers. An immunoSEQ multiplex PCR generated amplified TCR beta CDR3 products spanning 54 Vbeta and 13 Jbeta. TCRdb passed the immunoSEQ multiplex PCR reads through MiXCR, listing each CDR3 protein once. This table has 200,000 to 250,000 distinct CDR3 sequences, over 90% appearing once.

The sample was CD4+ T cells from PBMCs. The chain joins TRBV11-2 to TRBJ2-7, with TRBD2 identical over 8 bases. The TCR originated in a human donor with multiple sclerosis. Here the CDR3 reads CASSHPNTGTRSYEQYF. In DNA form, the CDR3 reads TGTGCCAGCAGCCATCCAAACACCGGGACTAGAAGTTACGAGCAGTACTTC.